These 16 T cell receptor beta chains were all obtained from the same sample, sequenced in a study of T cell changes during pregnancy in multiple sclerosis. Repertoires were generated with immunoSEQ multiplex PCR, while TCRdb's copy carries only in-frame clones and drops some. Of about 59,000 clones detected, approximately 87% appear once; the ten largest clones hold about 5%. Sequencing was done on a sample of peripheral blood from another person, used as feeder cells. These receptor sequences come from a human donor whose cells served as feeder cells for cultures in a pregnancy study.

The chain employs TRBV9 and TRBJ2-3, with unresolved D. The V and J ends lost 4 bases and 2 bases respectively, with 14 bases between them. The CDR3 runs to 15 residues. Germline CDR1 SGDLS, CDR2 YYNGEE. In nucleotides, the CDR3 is TGTGCCAGCAGCTCGTGGGTAGGATACACAGATACGCAGTATTTT. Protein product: CASSSWVGYTDTQYF.

CDR3 coding DNA: TGTGCCAGCAACTGGGAGGGTAACTATGGCTACACCTTC. Translating it yields CASNWEGNYGYTF. V and J are TRBV6-5 and TRBJ1-2; unclear D gene. Trimming took off 7 bases at V and 1 base at J, with 10 bases between the two ends. Germline V gives CDR1 MNHEY, CDR2 SVGAGI. This CDR3 is built from 13 residues.

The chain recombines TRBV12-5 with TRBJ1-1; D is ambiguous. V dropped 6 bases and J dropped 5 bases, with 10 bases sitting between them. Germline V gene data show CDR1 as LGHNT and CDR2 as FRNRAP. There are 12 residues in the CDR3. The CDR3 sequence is CASGRGRTEAFF. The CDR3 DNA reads TGTGCTAGTGGCCGCGGTCGGACTGAAGCTTTCTTT.

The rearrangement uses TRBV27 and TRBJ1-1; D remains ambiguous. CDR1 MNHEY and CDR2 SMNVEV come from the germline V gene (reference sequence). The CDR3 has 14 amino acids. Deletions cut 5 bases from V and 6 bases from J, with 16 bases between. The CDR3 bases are TGTGCCAGCAGTCCTCATCGAGCAATCGCTGAAGCTTTCTTT. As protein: CASSPHRAIAEAFF.

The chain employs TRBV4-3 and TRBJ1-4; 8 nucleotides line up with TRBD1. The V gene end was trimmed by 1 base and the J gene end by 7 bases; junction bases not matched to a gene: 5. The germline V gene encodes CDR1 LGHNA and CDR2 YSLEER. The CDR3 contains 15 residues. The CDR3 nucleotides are TGCGCCAGCAGCCAAGGGGGACAGGCGGTTGAAAAACTGTTTTTT. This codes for CASSQGGQAVEKLFF.

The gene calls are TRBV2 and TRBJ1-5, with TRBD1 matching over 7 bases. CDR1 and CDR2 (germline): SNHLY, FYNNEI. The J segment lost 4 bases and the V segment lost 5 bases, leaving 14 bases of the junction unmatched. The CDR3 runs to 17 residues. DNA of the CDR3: TGTGCCAGCAGTCACATCCCTGACAGGGTTGGAAATCAGCCCCAGCATTTT. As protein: CASSHIPDRVGNQPQHF.

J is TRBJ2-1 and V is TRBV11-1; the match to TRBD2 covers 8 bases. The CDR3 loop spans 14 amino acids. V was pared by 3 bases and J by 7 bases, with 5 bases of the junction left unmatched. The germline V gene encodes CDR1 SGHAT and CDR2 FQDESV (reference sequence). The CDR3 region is CASSFSGNRNEQFF. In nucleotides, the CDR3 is TGTGCCAGCAGCTTTAGCGGGAATAGGAATGAGCAGTTCTTC.

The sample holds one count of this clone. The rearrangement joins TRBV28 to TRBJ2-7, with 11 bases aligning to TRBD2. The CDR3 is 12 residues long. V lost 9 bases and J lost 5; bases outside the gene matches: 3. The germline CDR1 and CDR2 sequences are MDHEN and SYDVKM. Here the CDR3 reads CARLAGEDEQYF. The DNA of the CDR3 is TGTGCCAGACTAGCGGGAGAGGACGAGCAGTACTTC.

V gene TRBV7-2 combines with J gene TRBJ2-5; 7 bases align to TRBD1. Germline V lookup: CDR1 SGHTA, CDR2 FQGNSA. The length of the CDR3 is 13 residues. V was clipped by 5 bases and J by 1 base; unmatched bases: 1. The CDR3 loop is CASSRDSQETQYF. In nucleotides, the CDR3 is TGTGCCAGCAGCCGGGACAGCCAAGAGACCCAGTACTTC.

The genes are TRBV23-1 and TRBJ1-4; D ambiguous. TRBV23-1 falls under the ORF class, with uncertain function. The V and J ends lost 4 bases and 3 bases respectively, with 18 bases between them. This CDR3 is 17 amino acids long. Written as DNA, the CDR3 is TGCGCCAGCAGTCCTAGGGCCACTCGTAGGGCTAATGAAAAACTGTTTTTT. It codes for CASSPRATRRANEKLFF.

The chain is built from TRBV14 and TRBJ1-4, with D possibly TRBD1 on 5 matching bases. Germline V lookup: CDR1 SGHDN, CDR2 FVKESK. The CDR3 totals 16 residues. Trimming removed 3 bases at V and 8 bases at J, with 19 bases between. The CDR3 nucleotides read TGTGCCAGCAGCCACGCCCAAGGGGCGGCCCAAGAAAAACTGTTTTTT. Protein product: CASSHAQGAAQEKLFF.

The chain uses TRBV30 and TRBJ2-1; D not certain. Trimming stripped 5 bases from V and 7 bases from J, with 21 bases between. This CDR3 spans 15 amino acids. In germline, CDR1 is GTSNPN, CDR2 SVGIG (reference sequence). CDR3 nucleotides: TGTGCCTGGGAGAAAGACCGGGTCGCTGGGAATGAGCAGTTCTTC. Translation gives CAWEKDRVAGNEQFF.

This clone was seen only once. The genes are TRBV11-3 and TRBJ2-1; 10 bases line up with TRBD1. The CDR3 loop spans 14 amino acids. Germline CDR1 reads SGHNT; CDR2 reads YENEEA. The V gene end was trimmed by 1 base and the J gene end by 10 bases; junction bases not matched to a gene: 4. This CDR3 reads CASSLGGTGDEQFF. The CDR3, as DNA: TGTGCCAGCAGCTTAGGGGGGACAGGGGACGAGCAGTTCTTC.

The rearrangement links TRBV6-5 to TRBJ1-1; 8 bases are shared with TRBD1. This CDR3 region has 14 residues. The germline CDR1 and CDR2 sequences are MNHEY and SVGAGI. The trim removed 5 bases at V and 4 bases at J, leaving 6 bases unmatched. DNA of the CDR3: TGTGCCAGCAGTGACAGGGGTGGGTTCACTGAAGCTTTCTTT. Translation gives CASSDRGGFTEAFF.

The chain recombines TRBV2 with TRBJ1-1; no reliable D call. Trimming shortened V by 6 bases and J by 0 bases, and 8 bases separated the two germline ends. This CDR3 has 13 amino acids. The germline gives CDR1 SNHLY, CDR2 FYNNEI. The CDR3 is CASSWTVNTEAFF. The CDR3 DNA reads TGTGCCAGCAGCTGGACGGTGAACACTGAAGCTTTCTTT. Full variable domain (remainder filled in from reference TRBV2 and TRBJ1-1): EPEVTQTPSHQVTQMGQEVILRCVPISNHLYFYWYRQILGQKVEFLVSFYNNEISEKSEIFDDQFSVERPDGSNFTLKIRSTKLEDSAMYFCASSWTVNTEAFFGQGTRLTVV.

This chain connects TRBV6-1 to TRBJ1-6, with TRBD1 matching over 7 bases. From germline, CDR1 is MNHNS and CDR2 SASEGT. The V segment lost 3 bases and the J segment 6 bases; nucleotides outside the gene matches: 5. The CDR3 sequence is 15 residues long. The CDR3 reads CASSDTGQPNSPLHF. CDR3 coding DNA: TGTGCCAGCAGTGACACGGGACAGCCTAATTCACCCCTCCACTTT.